This is a list of T cell receptor beta chains from one sample in a study of human T cells and chemical hapten exposure. TCRdb redid the calling of the RACE reads with MiXCR, one entry per CDR3 protein. This sample has about 120,000 distinct CDR3 sequences, with 12% found just once. Material: whole blood, obtained in connection with sensitization to the hapten diphenylcyclopropenone (DPC). The receptors here all came from a woman aged 50 to 65 with alopecia areata. Some clones in this sample may be carry-over from other donors' samples. Both conserved end residues are part of each CDR3. A D gene is named only where the DNA matches it firmly. Clone size is stated in some rows and not others, as once, few, many or a class when expanded.

abundance,v_gene,d_gene,j_gene,CDR3aa,CDR3nt
few,TRBV23-1,TRBD2,TRBJ2-7,CASISSGSYHEQYF,TGCGCCAGCATCTCTAGCGGGAGTTACCACGAGCAGTACTTC
.,TRBV28,.,TRBJ1-2,CASSSRYEARSNWGYTF,TGTGCCAGCAGTTCCCGATACGAGGCCAGGTCGAACTGGGGCTACACCTTC
many,TRBV6-6,.,TRBJ2-2,CASTVVTGELFF,TGTGCCAGTACGGTGGTGACCGGGGAGCTGTTTTTT
many,TRBV7-6,TRBD2,TRBJ2-1,CASRPTSGGLLEQFF,TGTGCCAGCAGGCCCACTAGCGGGGGCCTGCTTGAGCAGTTCTTC
many,TRBV9,TRBD1,TRBJ1-5,CASSVTGGGQPQHF,TGTGCCAGCAGCGTTACAGGGGGTGGTCAGCCCCAGCATTTT
.,TRBV3-1,.,TRBJ1-4,CASSQSYPATNEKLFF,TGTGCCAGCAGCCAAAGCTACCCTGCAACTAATGAAAAACTGTTTTTT
many,TRBV18,TRBD2,TRBJ2-3,CASSPVGLAGTDTQYF,TGTGCCAGCTCACCAGTGGGACTAGCGGGCACAGATACGCAGTATTTT
.,TRBV29-1,.,TRBJ2-1,CSVGFGDATGNEQFF,TGCAGCGTTGGATTTGGGGATGCTACTGGCAATGAGCAGTTCTTC
many,TRBV10-3,.,TRBJ2-7,CAIRDGTVGYF,TGTGCCATCAGGGACGGGACGGTGGGGTACTTC
.,TRBV28,.,TRBJ1-6,CASSQGVPNSPLHF,TGTGCCAGCAGTCAGGGAGTACCTAATTCACCCCTCCACTTT
many,TRBV6-2/TRBV6-3,.,TRBJ2-3,CASRTWTADTQYF,TGTGCCAGCAGAACCTGGACCGCAGATACGCAGTATTTT
few,TRBV5-6,TRBD1,TRBJ1-6,CASSRRQGGRNSPLHF,TGTGCCAGCAGCAGAAGACAGGGAGGGAGAAATTCACCCCTCCACTTT
.,TRBV12-3/TRBV12-4,.,TRBJ2-6,CASDLGSGANVLTF,TGTGCCAGTGATCTAGGGTCTGGGGCCAACGTCCTGACTTTC
few,TRBV28,TRBD1,TRBJ1-1,CASRSGGRDTEAFF,TGTGCCAGCAGATCAGGGGGCCGGGACACTGAAGCTTTCTTT
many,TRBV7-9,.,TRBJ2-1,CASSYYQGDEQFF,TGTGCCAGCAGTTATTACCAAGGGGATGAGCAGTTCTTC
few,TRBV5-1,.,TRBJ2-1,CASSLQGDNEQFF,TGCGCCAGCAGCTTACAGGGTGACAATGAGCAGTTCTTC
few,TRBV10-3,.,TRBJ1-2,CAISESKASESPIYGYTF,TGTGCCATCAGTGAGTCAAAAGCTTCGGAATCCCCGATCTATGGCTACACCTTC
.,TRBV5-1,TRBD2,TRBJ2-3,CASSLGSGTTDTQYF,TGCGCCAGCAGCTTGGGTAGCGGGACCACAGATACGCAGTATTTT
many,TRBV7-2,.,TRBJ1-1,CASSLSRGQGLNTEAFF,TGTGCCAGCAGCTTAAGTCGGGGGCAGGGATTGAACACTGAAGCTTTCTTT
few,TRBV18,.,TRBJ1-1,CASSPGVSTEAFF,TGTGCCAGCTCACCAGGGGTGAGCACTGAAGCTTTCTTT
.,TRBV12-3/TRBV12-4,.,TRBJ2-1,CASGPRGNEQFF,TGTGCCAGCGGGCCACGGGGGAATGAGCAGTTCTTC
many,TRBV18,TRBD1,TRBJ1-1,CASSPGTVNTEAFF,TGTGCCAGCTCACCCGGGACAGTGAACACTGAAGCTTTCTTT
few,TRBV18,.,TRBJ2-7,CASADGRKRLEQYF,TGTGCCAGCGCCGACGGACGCAAACGGTTAGAGCAGTACTTC
.,TRBV12-3/TRBV12-4,TRBD1,TRBJ2-7,CASSSEGGTGYYEQYF,TGTGCCAGCAGTTCCGAGGGTGGGACAGGGTACTACGAGCAGTACTTC
.,TRBV29-1,.,TRBJ1-1,CSSSGAEAFF,TGCAGCTCCTCAGGCGCTGAAGCTTTCTTT
.,TRBV20-1,TRBD1,TRBJ1-2,CSASPTGGAYGYTF,TGCAGTGCCAGCCCAACAGGGGGCGCATATGGCTACACCTTC
few,TRBV6-2/TRBV6-3,.,TRBJ2-5,CASSYSGADQETQYF,TGTGCCAGCAGTTACAGTGGGGCAGACCAAGAGACCCAGTACTTC